This TCR beta chain was captured by sequencing in a study of blood T cell repertoires in COVID-19. As for the study in general: Some COVID-19 samples were acute and others convalescent; all came from the United States, Italy and Spain. PBMCs, B-cell-depleted T cells, or T cells were the source of the cDNA or gDNA that made up the material.

Source study methods: From reference gene primer amplification, estimates of nucleated cell counts were derived. Only in-frame clones appear in the TCRdb table, and some are missing; sequencing was by immunoSEQ multiplex PCR. The V and J calls and clone size come from that table; D and trimming were worked out from the DNA. Of approximately 92,000 clones in the sample, less than 85% were seen once. The CDR3 loop spans 13 amino acids. Losses at the gene ends were 6 bases for V and 6 bases for J; bases not matched to a gene: 7. Germline CDR1 is KGHSH and CDR2 is LQKENI. This clonotype originated in a man in his forties or fifties who had recovered from COVID-19. The chain joins TRBV18 to TRBJ2-7; 8 nucleotides line up with TRBD2. The sequenced material came from peripheral blood. The CDR3 DNA sequence: TGTGCCAGCTCGGAGGGACTAGTTCCCGAGCAGTACTTC. Its protein is CASSEGLVPEQYF.